Below are 31 T cell receptor beta chains sequenced from a single sample in a study of T cell repertoires in cytomegalovirus infection. Their antigen targets remain unknown. MiXCR, run by TCRdb on the reads, gives a single entry per CDR3 protein. The repertoire includes 300,000 to 400,000 distinct CDR3 sequences, 25% to 35% of them detected once, and roughly 20% sits in the top ten. The sample here was cultured PBMCs, taken from culture after CMV antigen stimulation. All receptors come from a human donor in good health (CMV status not recorded). Some clones in this sample may be carry-over from other donors' samples.

This clonotype occurred once. The rearrangement links TRBV15 to TRBJ2-5; 7 nucleotides agree with TRBD2. The CDR3 has 14 residues. The trim removed 0 bases at V and 5 bases at J, leaving 3 bases unmatched. Germline V gene data show CDR1 as LNHNV and CDR2 as YYDKDF (reference sequence). The CDR3: CATSRDQGGETQYF. The CDR3 bases are TGTGCCACCAGCAGAGATCAGGGAGGGGAGACCCAGTACTTC.

Only a few counts were recorded for this clonotype. The rearrangement links TRBV9 to TRBJ2-5; 10 nucleotides match TRBD2. Trimming cost V 4 bases and J 3 bases; bases outside gene matches: 9. Germline loops: CDR1 SGDLS, CDR2 YYNGEE. This CDR3 is 16 amino acids long. The CDR3 reads CASSLSSSGGEETQYF. The DNA for the CDR3 is TGTGCCAGCAGCCTATCTTCTAGCGGGGGAGAAGAGACCCAGTACTTC.

This clonotype was observed a few times. This rearrangement joins TRBV19 to TRBJ2-2, with TRBD2 matching 7 bases. In germline, CDR1 is LNHDA, CDR2 SQIVND (reference sequence). The CDR3 covers 17 residues. Trimming at V came to 6 bases and at J to 0 bases, leaving 10 bases not matched to a gene. The CDR3 reads CASRVTSASANTGELFF. DNA of the CDR3: TGTGCCAGTAGAGTTACTAGCGCGTCCGCGAACACCGGGGAGCTGTTTTTT.

The chain has TRBV5-6 and TRBJ2-7; TRBD2 matches 13 bases. The germline CDR1 and CDR2 sequences are SGHDT and YYEEEE. The CDR3 length is 16 residues. After removal of 3 bases from V and 4 bases from J, the junction contained 7 bases not matched to a gene. CDR3 nucleotides: TGTGCCAGCAGCTGGGGACTAGCGGGGAGGGCGTACGAGCAGTACTTC. It codes for CASSWGLAGRAYEQYF.

A few counts support this clonotype. The rearrangement uses TRBV2 and TRBJ1-2, with D unresolved. The germline V gene has CDR1 SNHLY and CDR2 FYNNEI. The V end lost 3 bases, the J end lost 7 bases, and 9 bases lay between the germline ends. The CDR3 consists of 12 residues. In nucleotides, the CDR3 is TGTGCCAGCAGTGAGGAAGGGCCTGGCTACACCTTC. Translation gives CASSEEGPGYTF.

This clonotype was recorded a few times. The genes are TRBV7-2 and TRBJ1-3; the D is unclear. The V gene's germline CDR1 is SGHTA and CDR2 FQGNSA. CDR3 length: 15 amino acids. The V end lost 1 base, the J end lost 0 bases, and 7 bases lay between the germline ends. The CDR3 loop reads CASSLEPVSGNTIYF. Here the CDR3 DNA reads TGTGCCAGCAGCTTAGAACCCGTCTCTGGAAACACCATATATTTT.

This clonotype has just a few counts. The genes are TRBV19 and TRBJ1-5; TRBD1 matches 7 bases. Looked up from germline, CDR1 is LNHDA and CDR2 is SQIVND (reference sequence). The V and J ends lost 6 bases and 1 base, in that order; junction bases with no gene match: 6. The CDR3 has 15 amino acids. The CDR3: CASSLQGKSNQPQHF. The CDR3 DNA sequence: TGTGCCAGTAGCCTACAGGGGAAGAGCAATCAGCCCCAGCATTTT.

The V gene is TRBV12-3 or TRBV12-4, the J gene TRBJ1-1, with unresolved D. With 3 bases removed from V and 2 bases from J, the gap between germline ends came to 7 bases. The CDR3 is made up of 13 amino acids. The CDR3 protein is CASSFWANTEAFF. In nucleotides, the CDR3 is TGTGCCAGCAGTTTCTGGGCAAACACTGAAGCTTTCTTT.

In its sample, this clonotype was seen a few times. The chain has TRBV27 and TRBJ2-7; 8 bases fit TRBD2. This CDR3 is 14 amino acids long. J was trimmed by 6 bases and V by 4 bases; bases with no gene match: 8. Germline V gene lookup returns CDR1 MNHEY and CDR2 SMNVEV (reference sequence). For the CDR3, the DNA is TGTGCCAGCAGTTCGGGAGGGCCGCGGGCCGAGCAGTACTTC. It encodes CASSSGGPRAEQYF.

The chain employs TRBV3-1 and TRBJ1-4; 7 bases line up with TRBD1. Germline V gene sequence: CDR1 LGHDT, CDR2 YNNKEL (reference sequence). This CDR3 comprises 13 residues. J gave up 7 bases and V 4 bases, and 3 bases lay outside the gene matches. CDR3 protein: CASSRDRVEKLFF. For the CDR3, the DNA is TGTGCCAGCAGCCGTGACAGGGTTGAAAAACTGTTTTTT.

There are a few counts of this clonotype. The chain recombines TRBV7-9 with TRBJ2-5; maybe TRBD1 (6 bases). The V gene lost 5 bases and the J gene lost 2 bases, with 12 bases spanning the gap. The CDR3 spans 14 residues. Looked up from germline, CDR1 is SEHNR and CDR2 is FQNEAQ (reference sequence). As DNA, the CDR3 is TGTGCCAGCAGCGCACAGGGTCTTCAAGAGACCCAGTACTTC. Its protein is CASSAQGLQETQYF.

The chain combines TRBV19 with TRBJ2-1; 8 positions agree with TRBD1. The germline CDR1 and CDR2 sequences are LNHDA and SQIVND (reference sequence). The V gene end was trimmed by 5 bases and the J gene end by 9 bases; junction bases not matched to a gene: 12. CDR3 length: 15 residues. CDR3 DNA: TGTGCCAGTAGTTCGGGACAGGCCACCCCGCGTGAGCAGTTCTTC. This gives the protein CASSSGQATPREQFF.

This clonotype has just a few counts. The chain uses TRBV4-1 and TRBJ2-6; D is perhaps TRBD1 (6 bases). Trimming pared 6 bases from V and 0 bases from J, leaving 18 bases between. The CDR3 covers 18 residues. Looked up from germline, CDR1 is MGHRA and CDR2 is YSYEKL. Here the CDR3 reads CASRPPLRTASGANVLTF. CDR3 DNA sequence: TGCGCCAGCAGACCACCGCTCCGGACAGCCTCTGGGGCCAACGTCCTGACTTTC.

The CDR3 sequence is CASSVGGAAGELFF. In nucleotides, the CDR3 is TGTGCCAGCAGTGTCGGCGGCGCGGCCGGGGAGCTGTTTTTT. The chain uses TRBV2 and TRBJ2-2; D unresolved. This CDR3 region has 14 residues. The germline V gene encodes CDR1 SNHLY and CDR2 FYNNEI. Trimming shortened V by 4 bases and J by 6 bases, and 12 bases separated the two germline ends.

V is TRBV12-3 or TRBV12-4 and J is TRBJ2-3; 12 nucleotides agree with TRBD2. The length of the CDR3 is 16 residues. V was clipped by 5 bases and J by 2 bases; unmatched bases: 5. CDR3 bases: TGTGCCAGCAGTCAGACTAGCGGGGGCACCACAGATACGCAGTATTTT. Amino acid sequence: CASSQTSGGTTDTQYF.

The V gene is TRBV27, the J gene TRBJ1-3; D is undetermined. Germline lookup yields CDR1 MNHEY and CDR2 SMNVEV (reference sequence). The V end was cut by 3 bases, the J end by 0 bases, with 12 bases between. This CDR3 has 16 amino acids. CDR3 bases: TGTGCCAGCAGTTTGGCCGCGGCAGACTCTGGAAACACCATATATTTT. This translates into CASSLAAADSGNTIYF.

The chain carries TRBV19 and TRBJ1-3, with TRBD1 matching over 8 bases. Germline CDR1 is LNHDA and CDR2 is SQIVND (reference sequence). The trim removed 8 bases at V and 3 bases at J, leaving 3 bases unmatched. There are 13 residues in the CDR3. CDR3 sequence (DNA): TGTGCCAGTTCAGGGGGCGTTGGAAACACCATATATTTT. It codes for CASSGGVGNTIYF.

This clonotype was observed a handful of times. The rearrangement links TRBV30 to TRBJ2-5; D is ambiguous. Germline V CDR1 and CDR2: GTSNPN, SVGIG (reference sequence). The CDR3 covers 13 residues. V was clipped by 1 base and J by 0 bases, with 6 bases between them. This CDR3 is CAWSGGDQETQYF. CDR3 nucleotides: TGTGCCTGGAGTGGCGGTGACCAAGAGACCCAGTACTTC.

This chain uses TRBV19 with TRBJ2-2; tentative D call: TRBD2 (6 bases). The CDR3 contains 13 residues. CDR1 and CDR2 from the germline V gene are LNHDA and SQIVND (reference sequence). The V end lost 6 bases, the J end lost 4 bases, and 9 bases lay between the germline ends. The CDR3 DNA is TGTGCCAGTAGCCCGGGGGTCACCGGGGAGCTGTTTTTT. The encoded protein is CASSPGVTGELFF.

This clonotype has ten or more counts. J is TRBJ2-1 and V is TRBV7-2; 8 bases line up with TRBD1. V shed 5 bases and J 8 bases; nucleotides not matched to a gene: 8. Germline CDR1 is SGHTA and CDR2 is FQGNSA. The CDR3 has 14 amino acids. The CDR3 DNA reads TGTGCCAGCAGCCCCCCGGACAGGGAGGATGAGCAGTTCTTC. This sequence encodes CASSPPDREDEQFF.

The genes are TRBV18 and TRBJ2-7; no reliable D call. The CDR3 totals 14 residues. V was cut by 0 bases and J by 9 bases, with 15 bases left in between. Per the germline V gene, CDR1 is KGHSH and CDR2 is LQKENI. CDR3 in amino acids: CASSPPSGPLGQYF. CDR3 sequence (DNA): TGTGCCAGCTCACCACCGTCAGGCCCATTAGGGCAGTACTTC.

The rearrangement joins TRBV10-3 to TRBJ1-1; D remains ambiguous. V shed 7 bases and J shed 1 base, with 10 bases lying between them. The V gene's germline CDR1 is ENHRY and CDR2 SYGVKD. The length of the CDR3 is 13 residues. Here the CDR3 reads CAITKGGNTEAFF. In nucleotides, the CDR3 is TGTGCCATCACAAAGGGAGGGAACACTGAAGCTTTCTTT.

The chain uses TRBV12-3 or TRBV12-4 and TRBJ1-5; tentative D call: TRBD1 (5 bases). The V gene lost 8 bases and the J gene lost 14 bases, with 25 bases spanning the gap. This CDR3 spans 14 amino acids. As DNA, the CDR3 is TGTGCCAGCGGGGACGGATTTAAGGTCCAAGTGAAGCATTTT. This codes for CASGDGFKVQVKHF.

A few counts support this clonotype. The gene calls are TRBV11-2 and TRBJ1-1; D is perhaps TRBD1 (6 bases). The germline V gene encodes CDR1 SGHAT and CDR2 FQNNGV. Trimming shortened V by 4 bases and J by 12 bases, and 15 bases separated the two germline ends. The CDR3 length is 12 residues. Here the CDR3 DNA reads TGTGCCAGCAGCTCATCAGGGGCTGAGACTTTCTTT. Its translation is CASSSSGAETFF. Drawing the rest from reference TRBV11-2 and TRBJ1-1, the complete variable domain is EAGVAQSPRYKIIEKRQSVAFWCNPISGHATLYWYQQILGQGPKLLIQFQNNGVVDDSQLPKDRFSAERLKGVDSTLKIQPAKLEDSAVYLCASSSSGAETFFGQGTRLTVV.

This clonotype was seen only a few times. This chain joins TRBV15 and TRBJ1-2; D perhaps matches TRBD1 (5 bases). With 0 bases removed from V and 4 bases from J, the gap between germline ends came to 15 bases. Germline CDR1 reads LNHNV; CDR2 reads YYDKDF (reference sequence). The CDR3 covers 16 residues. Here the CDR3 DNA reads TGTGCCACCAGCAGAGATCTCAGTACCGGGGGCTATGGCTACACCTTC. This encodes CATSRDLSTGGYGYTF.

The CDR3 loop reads CASRRDSTGTSAYNEQFF. As DNA, the CDR3 is TGTGCCAGCAGGAGGGACAGTACCGGGACTAGCGCATACAATGAGCAGTTCTTC. The V and J genes are TRBV6-2 or TRBV6-3 and TRBJ2-1, with 10 bases lining up with TRBD2. The germline V gene encodes CDR1 MNHEY and CDR2 SVGEGT. Germline trimming cut 6 bases from V and 4 bases from J; bases unmatched to any gene: 15. CDR3 length: 18 residues.

The chain couples TRBV6-5 to TRBJ2-2; TRBD1 might be the D (6 bases). Germline lookup yields CDR1 MNHEY and CDR2 SVGAGI. V was shortened by 9 bases and J by 5 bases, with 16 bases between the two germline ends. The CDR3 contains 14 residues. The chain's CDR3 is CASWGQGYTGELFF. The CDR3 nucleotides read TGTGCCAGTTGGGGGCAGGGGTATACCGGGGAGCTGTTTTTT.

In this sample, this clonotype turned up a few times. The V and J genes are TRBV20-1 and TRBJ2-3; 10 bases fit TRBD2. J gave up 4 bases and V 0 bases, and 10 bases lay outside the gene matches. This CDR3 has 17 amino acids. Germline loops: CDR1 DFQATT, CDR2 SNEGSKA (reference sequence). The CDR3 region has the DNA TGCAGTGCTAGAGATCCAACCGGGACTAGCGATTCAGATACGCAGTATTTT. Translated, it gives CSARDPTGTSDSDTQYF.

This clonotype has more than one count but fewer than ten. CDR3 in amino acids: CASTKRLGQPQHF. DNA of the CDR3: TGTGCCAGCACCAAACGGCTGGGTCAGCCCCAGCATTTT. J is TRBJ1-5 and V is TRBV12-3 or TRBV12-4; no firm D call. The CDR3 consists of 13 residues. V lost 7 bases, J lost 6 bases, and 13 bases lay in between.

CDR3 region: CASGFAEQYF. The CDR3 coding sequence is TGTGCTAGTGGTTTTGCCGAGCAGTACTTC. The chain is built from TRBV12-5 and TRBJ2-7; D is ambiguous. This CDR3 is 10 amino acids long. Per the germline V gene, CDR1 is LGHNT and CDR2 is FRNRAP. V lost 3 bases and J lost 6, with 3 bases in between.

The rearrangement links TRBV27 to TRBJ2-7; 9 bases are a match to TRBD1. The germline gives CDR1 MNHEY, CDR2 SMNVEV (reference sequence). V dropped 2 bases and J dropped 5; count of bases not matched to a gene: 7. The CDR3 length is 15 residues. The CDR3 sequence: CASSLTGQGFHEQYF. The CDR3 DNA reads as TGTGCCAGCAGTTTAACAGGACAGGGGTTCCACGAGCAGTACTTC.